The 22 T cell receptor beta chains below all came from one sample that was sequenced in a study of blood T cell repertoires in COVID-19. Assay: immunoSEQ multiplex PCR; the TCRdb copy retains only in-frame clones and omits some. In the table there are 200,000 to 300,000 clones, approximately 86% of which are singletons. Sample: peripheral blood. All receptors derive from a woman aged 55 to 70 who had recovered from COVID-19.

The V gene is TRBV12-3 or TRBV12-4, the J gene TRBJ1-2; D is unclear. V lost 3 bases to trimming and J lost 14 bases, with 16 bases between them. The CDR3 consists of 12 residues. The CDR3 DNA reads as TGTGCCAGCAGTTTGTCAAGAGGAGGCGAGACCTTC. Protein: CASSLSRGGETF.

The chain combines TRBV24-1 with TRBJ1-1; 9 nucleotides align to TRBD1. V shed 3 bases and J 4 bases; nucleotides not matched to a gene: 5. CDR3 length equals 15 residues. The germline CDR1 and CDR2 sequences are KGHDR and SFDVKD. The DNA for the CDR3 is TGTGCCACCAGTGATAACAGGGGGCTCGGCACTGAAGCTTTCTTT. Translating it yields CATSDNRGLGTEAFF.

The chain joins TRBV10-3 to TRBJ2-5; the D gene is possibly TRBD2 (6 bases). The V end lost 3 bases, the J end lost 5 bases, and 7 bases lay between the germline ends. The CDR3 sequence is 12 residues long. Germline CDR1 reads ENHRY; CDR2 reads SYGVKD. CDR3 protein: CAISDRGETQYF. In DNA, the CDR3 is TGTGCCATCAGTGACCGGGGGGAGACCCAGTACTTC.

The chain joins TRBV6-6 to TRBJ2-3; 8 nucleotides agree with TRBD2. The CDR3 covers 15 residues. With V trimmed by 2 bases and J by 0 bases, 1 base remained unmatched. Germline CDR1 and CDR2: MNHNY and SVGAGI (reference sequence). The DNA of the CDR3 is TGTGCCAGCAGTTACGCGGGGGGTAGCACAGATACGCAGTATTTT. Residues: CASSYAGGSTDTQYF.

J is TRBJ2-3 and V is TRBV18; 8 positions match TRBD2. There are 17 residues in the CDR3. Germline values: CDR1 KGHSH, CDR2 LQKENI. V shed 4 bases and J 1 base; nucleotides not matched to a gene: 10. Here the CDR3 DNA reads TGTGCCAGCTCACGCCTCCCAGCGGGAGACGGCACAGATACGCAGTATTTT. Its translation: CASSRLPAGDGTDTQYF.

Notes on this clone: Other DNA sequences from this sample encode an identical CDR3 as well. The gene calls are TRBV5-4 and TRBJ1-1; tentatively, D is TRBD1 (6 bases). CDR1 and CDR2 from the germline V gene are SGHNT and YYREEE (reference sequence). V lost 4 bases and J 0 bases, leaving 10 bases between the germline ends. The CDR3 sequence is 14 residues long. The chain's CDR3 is CASSSGQLNTEAFF. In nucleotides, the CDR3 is TGTGCCAGCAGCAGCGGACAGCTGAACACTGAAGCTTTCTTT.

The CDR3 DNA reads as TGTGCCAGCAGCGTAGCCAGTGCGGCCTGGGAGCAGTTCTTC. Its protein product is CASSVASAAWEQFF. The rearrangement links TRBV9 to TRBJ2-1; D is ambiguous. Germline CDR1 and CDR2: SGDLS and YYNGEE. There are 14 residues in the CDR3. Trimming took 0 bases from V and 10 from J, leaving 14 bases between them. The full variable domain, rest sourced from reference TRBV9 and TRBJ2-1, is DSGVTQTPKHLITATGQRVTLRCSPRSGDLSVYWYQQSLDQGLQFLIQYYNGEERAKGNILERFSAQQFPDLHSELNLSSLELGDSALYFCASSVASAAWEQFFGPGTRLTVL.

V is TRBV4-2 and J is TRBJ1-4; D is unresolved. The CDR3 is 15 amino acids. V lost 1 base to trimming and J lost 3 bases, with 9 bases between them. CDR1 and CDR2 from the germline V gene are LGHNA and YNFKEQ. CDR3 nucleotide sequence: TGTGCCAGCAGCCAAGCGAGGGATTCTAATGAAAAACTGTTTTTT. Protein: CASSQARDSNEKLFF.

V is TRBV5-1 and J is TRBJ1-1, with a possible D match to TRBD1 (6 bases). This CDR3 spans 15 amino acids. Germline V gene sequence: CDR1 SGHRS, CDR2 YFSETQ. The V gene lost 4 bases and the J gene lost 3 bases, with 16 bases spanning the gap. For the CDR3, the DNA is TGCGCCAGCAGCCCGGGCGGCAGGGGCTACACTGAAGCTTTCTTT. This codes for CASSPGGRGYTEAFF.

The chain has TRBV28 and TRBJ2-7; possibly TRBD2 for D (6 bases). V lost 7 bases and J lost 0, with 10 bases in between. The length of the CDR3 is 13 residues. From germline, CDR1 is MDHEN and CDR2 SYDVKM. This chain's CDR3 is CASTGGASYEQYF. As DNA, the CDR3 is TGTGCCAGCACTGGCGGGGCCTCCTACGAGCAGTACTTC.

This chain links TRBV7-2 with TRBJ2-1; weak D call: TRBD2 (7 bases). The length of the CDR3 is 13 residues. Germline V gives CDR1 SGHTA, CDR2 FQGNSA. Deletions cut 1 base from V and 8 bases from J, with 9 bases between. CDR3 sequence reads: CASSLGGGDEQFF. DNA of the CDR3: TGTGCCAGCAGCTTAGGGGGGGGCGATGAGCAGTTCTTC.

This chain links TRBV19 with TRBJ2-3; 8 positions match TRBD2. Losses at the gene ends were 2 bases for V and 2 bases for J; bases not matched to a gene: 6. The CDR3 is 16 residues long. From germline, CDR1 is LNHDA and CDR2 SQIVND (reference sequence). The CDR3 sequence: CASSIQQRGPTDTQYF. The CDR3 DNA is TGTGCCAGTAGTATACAACAGCGGGGGCCCACAGATACGCAGTATTTT.

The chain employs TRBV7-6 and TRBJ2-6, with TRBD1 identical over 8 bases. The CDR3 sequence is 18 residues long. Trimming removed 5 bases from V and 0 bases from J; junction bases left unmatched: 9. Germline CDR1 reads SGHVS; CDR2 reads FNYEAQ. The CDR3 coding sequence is TGTGCCAGCAGCCGGGACAGGCCTACCCTCTCTGGGGCCAACGTCCTGACTTTC. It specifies CASSRDRPTLSGANVLTF.

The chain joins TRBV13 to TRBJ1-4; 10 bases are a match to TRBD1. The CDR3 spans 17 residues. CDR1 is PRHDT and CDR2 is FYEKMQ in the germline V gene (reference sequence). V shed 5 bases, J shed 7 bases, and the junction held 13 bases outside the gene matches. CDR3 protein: CASSGGQGSRSSEKLFF. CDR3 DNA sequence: TGTGCCAGCAGCGGGGGACAGGGGTCCCGGTCGAGTGAAAAACTGTTTTTT.

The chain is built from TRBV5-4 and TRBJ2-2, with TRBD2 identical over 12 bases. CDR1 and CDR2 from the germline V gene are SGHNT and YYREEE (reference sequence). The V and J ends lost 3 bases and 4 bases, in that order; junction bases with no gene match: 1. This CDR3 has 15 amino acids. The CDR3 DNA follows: TGTGCCAGCAGCTCTAGCGGGGGGGCCACCGGGGAGCTGTTTTTT. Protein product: CASSSSGGATGELFF.

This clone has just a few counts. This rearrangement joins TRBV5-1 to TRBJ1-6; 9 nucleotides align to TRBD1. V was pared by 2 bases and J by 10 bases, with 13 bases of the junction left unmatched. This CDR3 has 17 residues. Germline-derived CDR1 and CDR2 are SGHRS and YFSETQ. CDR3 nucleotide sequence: TGCGCCAGCAGCTTAGCCCGGGGAGACAGGGGGAGCTCACCCCTCCACTTT. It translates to CASSLARGDRGSSPLHF.

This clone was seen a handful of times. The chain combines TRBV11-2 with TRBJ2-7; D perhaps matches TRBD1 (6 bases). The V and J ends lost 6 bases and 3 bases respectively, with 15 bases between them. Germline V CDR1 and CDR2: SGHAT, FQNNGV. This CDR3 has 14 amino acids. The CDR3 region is CASSFARGSYEQYF. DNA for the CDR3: TGTGCCAGCAGTTTTGCCAGGGGAAGCTACGAGCAGTACTTC.

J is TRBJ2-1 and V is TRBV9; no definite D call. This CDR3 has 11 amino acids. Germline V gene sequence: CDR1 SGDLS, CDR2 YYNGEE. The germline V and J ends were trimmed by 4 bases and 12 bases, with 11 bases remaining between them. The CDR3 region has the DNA TGTGCCAGCAGCCCCGGCCTAGTGCAGTTCTTC. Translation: CASSPGLVQFF. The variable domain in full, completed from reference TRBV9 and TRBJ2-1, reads DSGVTQTPKHLITATGQRVTLRCSPRSGDLSVYWYQQSLDQGLQFLIQYYNGEERAKGNILERFSAQQFPDLHSELNLSSLELGDSALYFCASSPGLVQFFGPGTRLTVL.

The CDR3, as DNA: TGTGCCAGCAGCCCGACGGGGGGGCAGACACCCCTCCACTTT. Amino acids: CASSPTGGQTPLHF. This chain connects TRBV7-2 to TRBJ1-6; perhaps TRBD1 as D (6 bases). This CDR3 spans 14 amino acids. V was pared by 5 bases and J by 11 bases, with 16 bases between. Germline CDR1 reads SGHTA; CDR2 reads FQGNSA.

The CDR3 DNA reads TGTGCCAGCAGTACCAATCCTCTAGCGGGGGAGTTGTACGAGCAGTACTTC. This codes for CASSTNPLAGELYEQYF. The chain carries TRBV27 and TRBJ2-7, with TRBD2 matching over 10 bases. With 5 bases clipped from V and 4 bases from J, the junction kept 14 bases outside the gene matches. Germline assignment: CDR1 MNHEY and CDR2 SMNVEV (reference sequence). The CDR3 has 17 residues.

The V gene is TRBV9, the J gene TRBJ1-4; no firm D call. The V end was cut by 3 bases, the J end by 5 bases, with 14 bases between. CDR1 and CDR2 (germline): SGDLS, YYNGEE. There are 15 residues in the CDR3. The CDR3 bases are TGTGCCAGCAGCGCCGAAGCGAAGCGGAATGAAAAACTGTTTTTT. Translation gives CASSAEAKRNEKLFF.

The CDR3 loop reads CATSRPTSGGTDTQYF. CDR3 DNA sequence: TGTGCCACCAGCAGACCTACTAGCGGGGGGACAGATACGCAGTATTTT. The rearrangement joins TRBV15 to TRBJ2-3, with 12 nucleotides matching TRBD2. V lost 2 bases to trimming and J lost 3 bases; unmatched junction nucleotides: 3. Germline V CDR1 and CDR2: LNHNV, YYDKDF (reference sequence). This CDR3 has 16 amino acids.